Below, 2 T cell receptor beta chains from the same sample are listed, as sequenced in a study of CXCR3-negative and CXCR3-positive naive CD8 T cells. Study-level findings and limits: For CXCR3-positive naive cells, TRB CDR3s were more hydrophobic than those of CXCR3-negative naive cells.

These receptors' targets are unknown. The TRB libraries of cDNA were built by UMI-labeled 5' RACE. TCRdb reanalyzed the 5' RACE reads, giving one entry per CDR3 protein sequence and no DNA. This repertoire includes fewer than 3,000 distinct CDR3 sequences. Sequencing was carried out using naive CXCR3+ CD8+ T cells from blood. Subset specified: CD45RO-CCR7+CD27+CD95- naive CD8+ T cells expressing CXCR3 (TNR3+). The receptors were sampled from a human donor in good health. Some clones in this sample may be carry-over from other donors' samples.

The rearrangement links TRBV29-1 to TRBJ1-1; TCRdb's D gene call, TRBD1, goes unchecked for lack of DNA. This CDR3 is built from 14 residues. Germline CDR1 reads SQVTM; CDR2 reads ANQGSEA. CDR3 in amino acids: CSALDRTEHTEAFF.

Measured by frequency, this clonotype is medium-sized. V usage is TRBV29-1 and J usage is TRBJ2-4; TCRdb's D call, TRBD2, is unchecked because there is no DNA. CDR1 is SQVTM, CDR2 ANQGSEA, per germline. CDR3 size: 14 residues. The CDR3 loop is CSARTSENKNIQYF.